The source of this T cell receptor (beta chain) is a study of a mutant IDH1 vaccine in newly diagnosed glioma. Across the study: The treated group averaged 40.4 years old and was roughly 60% male, roughly 38% female.

This clone was counted only a few times. Its antigen is undetermined. Libraries were prepared by immunoSEQ multiplex PCR; TCRdb keeps only in-frame clonotypes and omits some of them. The profile shows roughly 51,000 clones, about four fifths of them singletons. Time point specified: week 47, end of study. Each dose of the vaccine consisted of 300 ug of mutant IDH1 20-mer peptide, with topical imiquimod. The CDR3 contains 15 residues. Germline V CDR1 and CDR2: SGHRS, YFSETQ. Deletions cut 4 bases from V and 0 bases from J, with 11 bases between. The V and J genes are TRBV5-1 and TRBJ2-1, with TRBD1 as a possible D gene (5 bases). This receptor was identified in a woman aged 25 to 39 with glioma. Some clones in this sample may be carry-over from other donors' samples. The specimen was PBMCs, collected from a glioma patient whose treatment included an IDH1 peptide vaccine. CDR3: CASSGALSSYNEQFF. The CDR3 DNA reads TGCGCCAGCAGCGGGGCTCTCAGCTCCTACAATGAGCAGTTCTTC. The full variable domain, its missing parts supplied by reference TRBV5-1 and TRBJ2-1, is KAGVTQTPRYLIKTRGQQVTLSCSPISGHRSVSWYQQTPGQGLQFLFEYFSETQRNKGNFPGRFSGRQFSNSRSEMNVSTLELGDSALYLCASSGALSSYNEQFFGPGTRLTVL.